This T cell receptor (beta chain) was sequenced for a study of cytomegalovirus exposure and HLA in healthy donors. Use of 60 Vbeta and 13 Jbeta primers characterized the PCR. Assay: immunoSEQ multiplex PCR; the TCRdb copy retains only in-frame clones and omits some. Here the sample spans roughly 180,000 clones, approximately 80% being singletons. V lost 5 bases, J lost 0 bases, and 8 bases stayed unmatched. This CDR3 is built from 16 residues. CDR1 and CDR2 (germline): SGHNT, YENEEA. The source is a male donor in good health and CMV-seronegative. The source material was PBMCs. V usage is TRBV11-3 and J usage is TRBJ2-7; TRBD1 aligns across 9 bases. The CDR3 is CASSPSLGQGSYEQYF. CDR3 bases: TGTGCCAGCAGCCCTAGCCTGGGACAGGGCTCCTACGAGCAGTACTTC.